This T cell receptor (beta chain) was retrieved from a study of T cell responses to AZD1222 COVID-19 vaccine. TCRdb keeps only in-frame clones here, not all; method: immunoSEQ multiplex PCR. This sample yields about 110,000 clones, of which less than 95% are seen a single time; around 8% belongs to the top ten. Study outcomes and limitations: Reportedly, close to half of spike-specific TCRs are directed against unmutated variant regions. Across spike, vaccine-associated CD4 TCRs were found, dominant at 160-218 and 743-854. A mostly white British donor set with more females was recruited, and clonal diversity was possibly underestimated. No repertoire was sampled before or during the peak T cell response, only after it.

J gave up 0 bases and V 5 bases, and 4 bases lay outside the gene matches. CDR3 size: 14 residues. Germline assignment: CDR1 LNHDA and CDR2 SQIVND (reference sequence). About this clone: What it recognizes is unknown.

The genes are TRBV19 and TRBJ2-7, with 7 nucleotides matching TRBD1. The sequence came from an adult who received the AZD1222 COVID-19 vaccine. Here the sequenced sample was peripheral blood, taken 28 days after the second AZD1222 dose. The chain's CDR3 is CASSQGDSSYEQYF. DNA of the CDR3: TGTGCCAGTAGTCAGGGGGACAGCTCCTACGAGCAGTACTTC.